Given below is one TCR beta chain in context. Its antigen is unidentified. A read error may account for a junction end that differs from germline. In the PCR, 60 Vbeta and 13 Jbeta primers were used. Profiling relied on immunoSEQ multiplex PCR, and the TCRdb table lists in-frame clones only, not all of them. The sample records approximately 70,000 clones, roughly 67% being singletons. This sample was taken from a study of cytomegalovirus exposure and HLA in healthy donors. Study-wide results and caveats: Per published reports, the classifier diagnosed cytomegalovirus status with high specificity and sensitivity. In a later analysis, 17,000 or so TCR beta sequences were associated with HLA alleles at 0.05 false discovery rate.

The CDR3 totals 15 residues. Germline V gives CDR1 SGHRS, CDR2 YFSETQ. What was sequenced was PBMCs. The TCR sequence derives from a man in his forties in good health and CMV-seropositive. This chain joins TRBV5-1 and TRBJ2-5; unclear D gene. CDR3 DNA sequence: TGCGCCAGCAGCTTGGCCCGACAAACCCAAGGGACCCAGTACTTC. This gives the protein CASSLARQTQGTQYF. Together with reference TRBV5-1 and TRBJ2-5, the CDR3 gives the full variable domain: KAGVTQTPRYLIKTRGQQVTLSCSPISGHRSVSWYQQTPGQGLQFLFEYFSETQRNKGNFPGRFSGRQFSNSRSEMNVSTLELGDSALYLCASSLARQTQGTQYFGPGTRLLVL.